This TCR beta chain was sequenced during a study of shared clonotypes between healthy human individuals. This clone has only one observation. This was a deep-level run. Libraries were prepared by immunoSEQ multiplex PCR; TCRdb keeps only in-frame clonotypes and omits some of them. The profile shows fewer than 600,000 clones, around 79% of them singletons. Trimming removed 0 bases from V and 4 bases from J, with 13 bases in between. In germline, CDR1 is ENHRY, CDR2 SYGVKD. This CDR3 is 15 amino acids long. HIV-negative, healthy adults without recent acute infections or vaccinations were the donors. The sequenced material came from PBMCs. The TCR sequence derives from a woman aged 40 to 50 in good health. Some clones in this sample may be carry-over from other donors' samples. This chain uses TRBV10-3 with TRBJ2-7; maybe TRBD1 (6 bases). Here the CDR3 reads CAISESRGGPYEQYF. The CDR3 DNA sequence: TGTGCCATCAGTGAGTCTCGAGGGGGTCCTTACGAGCAGTACTTC.